Listed here is a single TCR beta chain. The specificity of this receptor is unknown. Per-base quality was not reported, and no clone a single base away is much larger than it. This entry comes from a study of blood T cell repertoires in COVID-19 (dated by TCRdb to 2020 to 2022). About the full investigation: Collaborator samples came from the United States, Italy and Spain and covered acute and convalescent phases of COVID-19. The material from the prospective study consisted of cDNA or gDNA derived from T cells, B-cell-depleted T cells, or PBMCs. Subjects who had been exposed to COVID-19, were actively infected with it, or had recovered from it provided the deeply sampled blood TCRbeta repertoires that made up the dataset. The repertoires were made available in a free public database intended to serve as a resource for research on the immune response to SARS-CoV-2. Samples were obtained from the ongoing ImmuneRACE study (first 160 participants) and from over a thousand subjects provided by 6 global collaborators. A de-identified subject ID, COVID-19 status, age in years and sex were almost always included in the sample metadata. Where HLA class I and class II types were available, the types were taken from metadata supplied by the sample provider, not from assay-based typing.

The immunoSEQ Assay, a bias-controlled multiplex PCR, was used to amplify TCRbeta CDR3 regions from genomic DNA. From the authors' description of their analysis: The number of nucleated cells in each sample was estimated from the amplification of reference gene primers within the assay. Sequence reads were collapsed and filtered to measure the absolute abundance of every unique TCRbeta CDR3 rearrangement. For each sample, productive Simpson clonality was calculated as the square root of Simpson's diversity index over productive rearrangements. Imported from immuneACCESS, the table was reduced by TCRdb to in-frame sequences with V and J called. These copies leave out some clones; in studies compared against another copy, an unresolved V gene accounts for under half, and the cause of the remainder is not known. For V, J and clone size, that table is used; D and trimming come from the DNA. Within this sample are roughly 200,000 clones, with less than 85% of them counted one time only. The top ten clones comprise about 17% of the sample.

The germline V gene encodes CDR1 MDHEN and CDR2 SYDVKM. Reading from cysteine to phenylalanine, the CDR3 counts 13 amino acids. The read is trimmed to its CDR3 DNA, 39 bases read in frame from base 1. Between the V and J ends, shortened by 6 bases and 0 bases respectively, the junction contains 6 bases. In the prospective study, participants were about 18 to 95 years old, resided in 25 or so geographic areas of the United States, and were enrolled through a virtual design. In the prospective study, participants were assigned to cohorts based on the clinical history participants reported in a screening survey and a study questionnaire. For ImmuneRACE Cohort 3, a participant was defined as recovered based on two consecutive negative NP/OP PCR tests, clearance by a healthcare professional, or resolution of symptoms. Mobile phlebotomists in the prospective study collected whole blood, serum and a nasopharyngeal or oropharyngeal swab from every participant. Prospective study participants could optionally give additional blood draws and questionnaires over an approximately two-month period. Before DNA extraction, blood samples from the prospective study were shipped at room temperature or frozen.

Findings and caveats that apply to the study as a whole: The quantity of clinical and demographic metadata differed by source and by participant and was supplied without curation.

Sequencing was performed on PBMCs or T cells enriched from blood (not recorded which). This sequence was found in a man aged 35 to 55 who had recovered from COVID-19. The receptor chain draws on TRBV28 and TRBJ1-5; the D gene remains uncertain. CDR3 sequence: CASSGYSNQPQHF. DNA sequence: TGTGCCAGCAGCGGGTATAGCAATCAGCCCCAGCATTTT. With all but the CDR3 taken from the reference TRBV28 and TRBJ1-5 genes, the full variable domain is: DVKVTQSSRYLVKRTGEKVFLECVQDMDHENMFWYRQDPGLGLRLIYFSYDVKMKEKGDIPEGYSVSREKKERFSLILESASTNQTSMYLCASSGYSNQPQHFGDGTRLSIL.